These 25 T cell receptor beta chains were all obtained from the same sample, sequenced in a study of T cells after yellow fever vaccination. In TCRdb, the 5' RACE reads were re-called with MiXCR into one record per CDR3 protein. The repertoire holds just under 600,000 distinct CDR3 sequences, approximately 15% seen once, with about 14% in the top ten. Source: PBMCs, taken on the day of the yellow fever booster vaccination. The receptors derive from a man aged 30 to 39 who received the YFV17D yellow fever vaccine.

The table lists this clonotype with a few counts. The CDR3 loop reads CASSLVKQGAAYEQYF. CDR3 coding DNA: TGCGCCAGCAGCTTGGTAAAACAGGGGGCAGCCTACGAGCAGTACTTC. The gene calls are TRBV5-1 and TRBJ2-7, with TRBD1 matching 9 bases. The J segment lost 2 bases and the V segment lost 0 bases, leaving 6 bases of the junction unmatched. From germline, CDR1 is SGHRS and CDR2 YFSETQ. The CDR3 is 16 amino acids.

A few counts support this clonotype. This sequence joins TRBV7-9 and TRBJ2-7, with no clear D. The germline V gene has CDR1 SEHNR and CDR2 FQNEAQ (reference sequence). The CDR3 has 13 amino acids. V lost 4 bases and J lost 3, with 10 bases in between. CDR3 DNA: TGTGCCAGCAGCTCCAACGAGGACTACGAGCAGTACTTC. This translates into CASSSNEDYEQYF.

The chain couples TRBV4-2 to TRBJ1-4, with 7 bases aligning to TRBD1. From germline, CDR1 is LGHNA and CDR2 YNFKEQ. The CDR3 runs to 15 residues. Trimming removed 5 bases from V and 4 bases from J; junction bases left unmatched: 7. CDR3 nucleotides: TGTGCCAGCAGCGCCGAGGGACAGAGTAATGAAAAACTGTTTTTT. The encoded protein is CASSAEGQSNEKLFF.

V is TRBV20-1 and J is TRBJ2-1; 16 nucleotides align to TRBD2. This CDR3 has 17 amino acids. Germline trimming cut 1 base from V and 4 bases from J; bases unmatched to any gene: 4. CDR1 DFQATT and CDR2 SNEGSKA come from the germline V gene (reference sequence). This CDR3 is CSARVGLAGGIYNEQFF. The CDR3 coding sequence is TGCAGTGCTAGAGTGGGACTAGCGGGAGGGATATACAATGAGCAGTTCTTC.

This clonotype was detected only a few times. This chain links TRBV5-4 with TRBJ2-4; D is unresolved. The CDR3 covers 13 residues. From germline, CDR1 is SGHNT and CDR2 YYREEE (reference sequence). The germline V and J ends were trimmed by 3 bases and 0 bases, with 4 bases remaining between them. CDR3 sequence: CASSYPAKNIQYF. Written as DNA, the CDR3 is TGTGCCAGCAGCTACCCAGCCAAAAACATTCAGTACTTC.

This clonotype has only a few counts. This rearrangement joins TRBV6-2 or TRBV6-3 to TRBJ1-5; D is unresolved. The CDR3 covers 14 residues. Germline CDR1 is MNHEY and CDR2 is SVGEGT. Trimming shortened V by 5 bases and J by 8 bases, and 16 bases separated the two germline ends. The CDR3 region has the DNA TGTGCCAGCAGTCATATCTCACCCGGCGAGCCCCAGCATTTT. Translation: CASSHISPGEPQHF.

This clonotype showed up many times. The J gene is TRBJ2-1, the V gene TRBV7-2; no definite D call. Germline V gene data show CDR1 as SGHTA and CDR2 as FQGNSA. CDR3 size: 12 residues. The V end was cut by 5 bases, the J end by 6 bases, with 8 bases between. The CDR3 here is CASSQWLNEQFF. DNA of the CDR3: TGTGCCAGCAGCCAATGGCTCAATGAGCAGTTCTTC.

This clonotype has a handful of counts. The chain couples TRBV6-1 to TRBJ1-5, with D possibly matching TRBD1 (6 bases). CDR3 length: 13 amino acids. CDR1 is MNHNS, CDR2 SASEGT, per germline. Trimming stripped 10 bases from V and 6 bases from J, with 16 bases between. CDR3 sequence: CATNGQPPQPQHF. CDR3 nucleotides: TGTGCCACCAACGGACAGCCCCCTCAGCCCCAGCATTTT.

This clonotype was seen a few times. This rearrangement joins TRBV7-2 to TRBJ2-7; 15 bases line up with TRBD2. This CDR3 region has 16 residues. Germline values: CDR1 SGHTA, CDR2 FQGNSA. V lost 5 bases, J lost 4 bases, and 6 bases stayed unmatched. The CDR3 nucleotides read TGTGCCAGCAGCGGGCCCGGGACTAGCGGGAGGTACGAGCAGTACTTC. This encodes CASSGPGTSGRYEQYF. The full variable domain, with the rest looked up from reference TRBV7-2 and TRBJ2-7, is GAGVSQSPSNKVTEKGKDVELRCDPISGHTALYWYRQSLGQGLEFLIYFQGNSAPDKSGLPSDRFSAERTGGSVSTLTIQRTQQEDSAVYLCASSGPGTSGRYEQYFGPGTRLTVT.

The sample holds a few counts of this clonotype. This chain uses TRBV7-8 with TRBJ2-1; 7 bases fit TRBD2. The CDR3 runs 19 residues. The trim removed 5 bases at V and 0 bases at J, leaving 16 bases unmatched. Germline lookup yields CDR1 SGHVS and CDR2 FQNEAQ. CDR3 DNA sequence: TGTGCCAGCAGCGGGGGGGGGAATCGGCGGACAAGCTCCTACAATGAGCAGTTCTTC. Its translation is CASSGGGNRRTSSYNEQFF.

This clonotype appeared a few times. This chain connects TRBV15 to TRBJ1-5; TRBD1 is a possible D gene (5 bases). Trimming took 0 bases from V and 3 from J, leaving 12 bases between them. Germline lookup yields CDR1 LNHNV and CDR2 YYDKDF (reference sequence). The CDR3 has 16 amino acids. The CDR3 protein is CATSREGGQFNQPQHF. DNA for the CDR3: TGTGCCACCAGCAGAGAGGGGGGTCAGTTCAATCAGCCCCAGCATTTT.

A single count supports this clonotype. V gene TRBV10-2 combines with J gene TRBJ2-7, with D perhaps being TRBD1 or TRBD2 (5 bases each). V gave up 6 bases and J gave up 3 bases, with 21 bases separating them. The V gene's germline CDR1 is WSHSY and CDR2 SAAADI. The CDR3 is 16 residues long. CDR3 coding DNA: TGCGCCAGCAGGCCGGGACCCTCAACCCCCCTCTACGAGCAGTACTTC. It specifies CASRPGPSTPLYEQYF.

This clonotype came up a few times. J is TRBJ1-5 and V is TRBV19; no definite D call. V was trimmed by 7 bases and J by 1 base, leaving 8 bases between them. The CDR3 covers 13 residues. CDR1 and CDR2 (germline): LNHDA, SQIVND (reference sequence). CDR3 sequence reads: CASTFGSNQPQHF. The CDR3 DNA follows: TGTGCCAGTACCTTCGGGAGCAATCAGCCCCAGCATTTT.

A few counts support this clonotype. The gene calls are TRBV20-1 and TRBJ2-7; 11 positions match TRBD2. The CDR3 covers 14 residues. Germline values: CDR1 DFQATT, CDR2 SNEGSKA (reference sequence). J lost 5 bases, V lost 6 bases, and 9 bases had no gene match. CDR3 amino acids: CSATIAGGLHEQYF. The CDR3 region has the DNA TGCAGTGCCACGATAGCGGGAGGGCTACACGAGCAGTACTTC.

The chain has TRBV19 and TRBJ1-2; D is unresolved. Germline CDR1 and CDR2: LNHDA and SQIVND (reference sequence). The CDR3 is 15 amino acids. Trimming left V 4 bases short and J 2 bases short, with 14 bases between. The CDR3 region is CASSSPSAENYGYTF. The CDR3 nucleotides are TGTGCCAGTAGTAGCCCCAGCGCCGAGAACTATGGCTACACCTTC.

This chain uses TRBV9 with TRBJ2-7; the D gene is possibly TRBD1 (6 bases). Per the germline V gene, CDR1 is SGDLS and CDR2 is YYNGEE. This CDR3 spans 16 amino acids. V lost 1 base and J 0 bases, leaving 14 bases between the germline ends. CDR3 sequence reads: CASSVSGTRSSYEQYF. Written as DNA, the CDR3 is TGTGCCAGCAGCGTATCGGGGACAAGGAGCTCCTACGAGCAGTACTTC.

The CDR3 sequence: CASSLLQGGFNTIYF. DNA of the CDR3: TGTGCCAGCAGCCTATTACAGGGAGGATTTAACACCATATATTTT. The chain employs TRBV3-1 and TRBJ1-3, with TRBD1 as a possible D gene (6 bases). CDR3 length: 15 residues. Germline CDR1 is LGHDT and CDR2 is YNNKEL (reference sequence). Trimming removed 4 bases from V and 7 bases from J, with 17 bases in between.

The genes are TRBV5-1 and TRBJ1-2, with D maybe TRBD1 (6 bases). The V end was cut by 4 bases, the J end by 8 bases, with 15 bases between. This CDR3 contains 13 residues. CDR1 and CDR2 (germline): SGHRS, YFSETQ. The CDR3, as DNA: TGCGCCAGCAGCCGATCGGACAGTGGAGGCTACACCTTC. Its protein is CASSRSDSGGYTF.

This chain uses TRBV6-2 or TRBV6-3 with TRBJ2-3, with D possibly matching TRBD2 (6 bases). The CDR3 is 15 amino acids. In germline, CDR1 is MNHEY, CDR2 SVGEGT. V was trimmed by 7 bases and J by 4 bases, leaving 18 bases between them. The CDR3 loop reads CASTRRGGNADTQYF. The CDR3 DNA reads TGTGCCAGCACTCGTCGAGGAGGGAACGCAGATACGCAGTATTTT.

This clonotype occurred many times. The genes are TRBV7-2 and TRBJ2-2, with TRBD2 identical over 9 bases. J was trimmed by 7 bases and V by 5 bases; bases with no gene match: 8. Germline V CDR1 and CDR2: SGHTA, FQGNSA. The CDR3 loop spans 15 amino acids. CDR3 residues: CASSRSGSFSGELFF. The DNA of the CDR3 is TGTGCCAGCAGCCGTAGCGGGAGTTTTAGCGGGGAGCTGTTTTTT.

The CDR3, as DNA: TGTGCCAGCAGTTACTCGAAAAGGGTGGGCGAAAAACTGTTTTTT. Translation gives CASSYSKRVGEKLFF. The J gene is TRBJ1-4, the V gene TRBV6-5; D gene ambiguous. The germline V and J ends were trimmed by 0 bases and 8 bases, with 13 bases remaining between them. CDR1 and CDR2 from the germline V gene are MNHEY and SVGAGI. This CDR3 contains 15 residues.

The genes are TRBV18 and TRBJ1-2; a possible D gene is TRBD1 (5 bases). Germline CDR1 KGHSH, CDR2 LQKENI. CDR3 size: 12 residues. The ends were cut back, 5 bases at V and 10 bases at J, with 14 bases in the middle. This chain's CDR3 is CASSSSRADYTF. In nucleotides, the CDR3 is TGTGCCAGCTCATCCTCCAGGGCGGACTACACCTTC. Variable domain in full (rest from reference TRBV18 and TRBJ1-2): NAGVMQNPRHLVRRRGQEARLRCSPMKGHSHVYWYRQLPEEGLKFMVYLQKENIIDESGMPKERFSAEFPKEGPSILRIQQVVRGDSAAYFCASSSSRADYTFGSGTRLTVV.

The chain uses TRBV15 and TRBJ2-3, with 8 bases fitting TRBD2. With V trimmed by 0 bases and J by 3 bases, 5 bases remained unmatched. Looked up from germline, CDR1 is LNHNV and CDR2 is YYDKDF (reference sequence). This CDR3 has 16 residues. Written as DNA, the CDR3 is TGTGCCACCAGCAGAGATCTTGCGGGAGGAACAGATACGCAGTATTTT. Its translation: CATSRDLAGGTDTQYF.

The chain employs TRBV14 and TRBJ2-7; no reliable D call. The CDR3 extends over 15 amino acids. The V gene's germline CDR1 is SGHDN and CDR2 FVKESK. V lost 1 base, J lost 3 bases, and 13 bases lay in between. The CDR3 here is CASSQGPGPLYEQYF. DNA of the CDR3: TGTGCCAGCAGCCAAGGGCCAGGACCCCTCTACGAGCAGTACTTC.

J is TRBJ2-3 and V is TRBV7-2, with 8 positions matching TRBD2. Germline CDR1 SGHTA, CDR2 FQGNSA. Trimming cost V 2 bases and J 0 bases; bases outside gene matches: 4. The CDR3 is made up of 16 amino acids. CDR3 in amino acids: CASSLQSGGSTDTQYF. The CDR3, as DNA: TGTGCCAGCAGCTTACAGTCGGGAGGGAGCACAGATACGCAGTATTTT.